This TCR beta chain was recorded in a study of blood T cell repertoires in COVID-19. Overall study context: Acute and convalescent COVID-19 samples came from the United States, Italy and Spain. T cells, B-cell-depleted T cells, or PBMCs provided the cDNA or gDNA that served as material.

In the authors' methods: Estimated nucleated cell counts came from reference gene primer amplification. The repertoire was sequenced with immunoSEQ multiplex PCR; TCRdb's copy has only in-frame clones and lacks some. The V and J calls and clone size come from that table; D and trimming were worked out from the DNA. The table has about 85,000 clones, 84% seen once. With 5 bases clipped from V and 2 bases from J, the junction kept 5 bases outside the gene matches. Germline V lookup: CDR1 MNHNY, CDR2 SVGAGI (reference sequence). The length of the CDR3 is 17 residues. The material sequenced was peripheral blood. The rearrangement joins TRBV6-6 to TRBJ2-3; 15 bases are shared with TRBD2. This clonotype originated in a human donor in a cohort sampled during active COVID-19. CDR3 nucleotide sequence: TGTGCCAGCAGTCTCGGGACTAGCGGGGGGCACACAGATACGCAGTATTTT. It encodes CASSLGTSGGHTDTQYF.